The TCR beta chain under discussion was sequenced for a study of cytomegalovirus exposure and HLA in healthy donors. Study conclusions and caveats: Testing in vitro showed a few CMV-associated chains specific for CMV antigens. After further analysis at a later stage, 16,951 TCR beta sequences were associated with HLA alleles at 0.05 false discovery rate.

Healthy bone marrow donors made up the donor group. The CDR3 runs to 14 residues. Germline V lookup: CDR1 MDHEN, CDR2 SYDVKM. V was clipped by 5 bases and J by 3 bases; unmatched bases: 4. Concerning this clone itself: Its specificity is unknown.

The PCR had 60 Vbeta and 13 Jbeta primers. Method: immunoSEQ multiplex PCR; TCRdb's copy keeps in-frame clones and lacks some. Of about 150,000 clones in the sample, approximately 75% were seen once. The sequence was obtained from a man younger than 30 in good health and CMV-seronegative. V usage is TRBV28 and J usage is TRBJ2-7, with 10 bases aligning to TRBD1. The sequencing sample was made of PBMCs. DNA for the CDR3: TGTGCCAGCAGTCCCGGGACAGGGGTCTACGAGCAGTACGTC. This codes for CASSPGTGVYEQYV.